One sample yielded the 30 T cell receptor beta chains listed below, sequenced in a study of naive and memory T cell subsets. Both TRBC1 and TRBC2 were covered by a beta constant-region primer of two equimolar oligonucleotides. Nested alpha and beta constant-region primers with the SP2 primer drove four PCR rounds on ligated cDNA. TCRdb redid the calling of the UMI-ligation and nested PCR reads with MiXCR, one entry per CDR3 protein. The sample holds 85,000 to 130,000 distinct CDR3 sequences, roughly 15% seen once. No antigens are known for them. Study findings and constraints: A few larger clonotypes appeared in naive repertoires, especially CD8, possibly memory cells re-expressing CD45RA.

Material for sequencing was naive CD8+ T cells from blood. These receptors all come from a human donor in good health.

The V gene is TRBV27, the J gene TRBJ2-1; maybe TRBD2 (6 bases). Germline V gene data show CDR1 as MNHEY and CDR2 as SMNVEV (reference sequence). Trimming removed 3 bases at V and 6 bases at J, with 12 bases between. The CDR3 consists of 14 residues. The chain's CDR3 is CASSFIGGPNEQFF. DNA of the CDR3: TGTGCCAGCAGTTTTATCGGGGGACCCAATGAGCAGTTCTTC.

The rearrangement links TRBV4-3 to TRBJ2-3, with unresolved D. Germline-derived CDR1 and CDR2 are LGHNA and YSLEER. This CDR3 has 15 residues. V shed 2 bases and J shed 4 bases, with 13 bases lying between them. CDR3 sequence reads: CASSQRPDMADTQYF. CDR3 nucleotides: TGCGCCAGCAGCCAACGACCCGACATGGCAGATACGCAGTATTTT.

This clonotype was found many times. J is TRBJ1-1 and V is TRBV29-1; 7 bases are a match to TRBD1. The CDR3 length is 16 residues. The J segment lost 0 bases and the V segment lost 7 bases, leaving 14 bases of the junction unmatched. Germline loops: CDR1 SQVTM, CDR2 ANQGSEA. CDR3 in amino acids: CSARRTTGAMNTEAFF. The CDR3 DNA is TGCAGCGCCCGGCGCACCACAGGGGCCATGAACACTGAAGCTTTCTTT. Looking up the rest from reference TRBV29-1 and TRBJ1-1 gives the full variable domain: SAVISQKPSRDICQRGTSLTIQCQVDSQVTMMFWYRQQPGQSLTLIATANQGSEATYESGFVIDKFPISRPNLTFSTLTVSNMSPEDSSIYLCSARRTTGAMNTEAFFGQGTRLTVV.

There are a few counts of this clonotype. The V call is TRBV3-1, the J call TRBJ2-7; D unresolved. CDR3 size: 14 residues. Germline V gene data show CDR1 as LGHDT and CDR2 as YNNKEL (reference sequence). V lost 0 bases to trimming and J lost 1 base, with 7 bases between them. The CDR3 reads CASSQDDTSYEQYF. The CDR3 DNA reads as TGTGCCAGCAGCCAAGACGACACTTCCTACGAGCAGTACTTC.

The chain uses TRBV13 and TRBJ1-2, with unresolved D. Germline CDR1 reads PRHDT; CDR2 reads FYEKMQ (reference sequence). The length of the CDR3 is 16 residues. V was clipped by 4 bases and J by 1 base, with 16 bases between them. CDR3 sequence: CASSSLTETLNYGYTF. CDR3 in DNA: TGTGCCAGCAGCTCACTCACAGAGACCCTTAACTATGGCTACACCTTC.

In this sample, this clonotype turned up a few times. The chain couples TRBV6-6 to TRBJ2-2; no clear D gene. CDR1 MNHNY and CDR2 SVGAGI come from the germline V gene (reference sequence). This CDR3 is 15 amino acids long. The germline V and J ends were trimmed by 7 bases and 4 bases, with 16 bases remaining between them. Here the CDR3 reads CASMVPAGGTGELFF. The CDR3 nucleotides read TGTGCCAGCATGGTTCCGGCCGGCGGCACCGGGGAGCTGTTTTTT.

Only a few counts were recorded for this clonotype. CDR3 DNA sequence: TGTGCCAGCAGTGACAATGAAGCTTTCTTT. It codes for CASSDNEAFF. The chain has TRBV2 and TRBJ1-1; D not resolved. The V end lost 3 bases, the J end lost 7 bases, and 3 bases lay between the germline ends. Germline-derived CDR1 and CDR2 are SNHLY and FYNNEI. The CDR3 runs to 10 residues.

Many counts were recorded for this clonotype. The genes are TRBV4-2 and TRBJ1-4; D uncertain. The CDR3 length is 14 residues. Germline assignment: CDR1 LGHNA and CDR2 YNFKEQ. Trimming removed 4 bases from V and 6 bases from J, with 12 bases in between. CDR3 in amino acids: CASSLRIGDEKLFF. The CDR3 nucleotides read TGTGCCAGCAGCCTACGGATCGGGGATGAAAAACTGTTTTTT.

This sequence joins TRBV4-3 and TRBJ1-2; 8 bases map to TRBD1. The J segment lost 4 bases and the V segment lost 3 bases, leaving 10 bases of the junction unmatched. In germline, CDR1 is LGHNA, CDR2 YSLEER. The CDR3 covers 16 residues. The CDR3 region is CASSHQDRGRGYGYTF. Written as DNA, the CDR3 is TGCGCCAGCAGCCATCAAGACAGGGGACGGGGCTATGGCTACACCTTC.

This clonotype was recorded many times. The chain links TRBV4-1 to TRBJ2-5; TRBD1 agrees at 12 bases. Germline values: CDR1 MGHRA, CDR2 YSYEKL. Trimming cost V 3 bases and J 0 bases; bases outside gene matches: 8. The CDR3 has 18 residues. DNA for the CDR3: TGCGCCAGCAGCCAGGCCCGGGACAGGGGGCGGTACCAAGAGACCCAGTACTTC. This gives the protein CASSQARDRGRYQETQYF.

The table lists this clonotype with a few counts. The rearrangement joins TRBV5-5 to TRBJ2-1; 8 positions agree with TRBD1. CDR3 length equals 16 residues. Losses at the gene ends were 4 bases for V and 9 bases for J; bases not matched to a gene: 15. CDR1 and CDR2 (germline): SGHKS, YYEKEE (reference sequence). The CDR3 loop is CASSPRTGTGLFEQFF. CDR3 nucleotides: TGTGCCAGCAGCCCCAGGACCGGGACAGGCCTCTTTGAGCAGTTCTTC.

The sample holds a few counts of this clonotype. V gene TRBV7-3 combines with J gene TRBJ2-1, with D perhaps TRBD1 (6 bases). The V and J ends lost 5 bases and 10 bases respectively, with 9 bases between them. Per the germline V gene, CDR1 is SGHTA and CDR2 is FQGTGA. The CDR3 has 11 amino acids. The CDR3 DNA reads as TGTGCCAGCAGCGTTGGGGGCGAGCAGTTCTTC. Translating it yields CASSVGGEQFF. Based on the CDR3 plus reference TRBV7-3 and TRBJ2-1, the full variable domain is GAGVSQTPSNKVTEKGKYVELRCDPISGHTALYWYRQSLGQGPEFLIYFQGTGAADDSGLPNDRFFAVRPEGSVSTLKIQRTERGDSAVYLCASSVGGEQFFGPGTRLTVL.

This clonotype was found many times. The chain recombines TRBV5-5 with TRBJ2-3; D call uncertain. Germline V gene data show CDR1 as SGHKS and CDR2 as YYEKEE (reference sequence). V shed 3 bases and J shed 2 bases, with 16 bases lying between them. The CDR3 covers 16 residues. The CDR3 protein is CASSWRIGSSTDTQYF. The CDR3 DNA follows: TGTGCCAGCAGCTGGCGAATCGGCTCCTCCACAGATACGCAGTATTTT.

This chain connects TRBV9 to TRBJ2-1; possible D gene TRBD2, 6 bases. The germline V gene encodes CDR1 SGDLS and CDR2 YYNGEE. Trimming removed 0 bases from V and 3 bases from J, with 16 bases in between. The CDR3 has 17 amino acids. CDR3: CASSVGILAENYNEQFF. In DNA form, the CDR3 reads TGTGCCAGCAGCGTAGGCATCTTAGCGGAGAACTACAATGAGCAGTTCTTC.

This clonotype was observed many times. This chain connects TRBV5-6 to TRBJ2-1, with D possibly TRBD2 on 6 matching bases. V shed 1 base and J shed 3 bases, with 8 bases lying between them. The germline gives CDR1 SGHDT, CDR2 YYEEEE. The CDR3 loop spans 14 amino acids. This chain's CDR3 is CASSLWRDYNEQFF. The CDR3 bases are TGTGCCAGCAGCTTGTGGAGGGACTACAATGAGCAGTTCTTC.

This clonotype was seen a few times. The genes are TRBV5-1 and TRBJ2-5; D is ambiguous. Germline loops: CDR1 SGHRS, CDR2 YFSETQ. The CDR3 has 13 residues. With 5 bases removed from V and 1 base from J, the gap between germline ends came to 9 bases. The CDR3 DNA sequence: TGCGCCAGCAGGCAAAGCCTCCAAGAGACCCAGTACTTC. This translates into CASRQSLQETQYF.

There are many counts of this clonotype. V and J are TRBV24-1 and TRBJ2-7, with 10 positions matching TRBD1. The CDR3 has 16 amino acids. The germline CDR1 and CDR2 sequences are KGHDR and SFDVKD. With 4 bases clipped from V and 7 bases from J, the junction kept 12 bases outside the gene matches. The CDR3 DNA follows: TGTGCCACCAGTGACCTTAAGACCGGGACAGGGGAAGAGCAGTACTTC. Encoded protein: CATSDLKTGTGEEQYF.

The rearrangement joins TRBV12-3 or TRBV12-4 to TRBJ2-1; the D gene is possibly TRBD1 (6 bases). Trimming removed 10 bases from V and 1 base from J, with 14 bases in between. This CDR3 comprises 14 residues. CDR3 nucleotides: TGTGCCACCCTAGGGGGACCATCCTACAATGAGCAGTTCTTC. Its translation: CATLGGPSYNEQFF.

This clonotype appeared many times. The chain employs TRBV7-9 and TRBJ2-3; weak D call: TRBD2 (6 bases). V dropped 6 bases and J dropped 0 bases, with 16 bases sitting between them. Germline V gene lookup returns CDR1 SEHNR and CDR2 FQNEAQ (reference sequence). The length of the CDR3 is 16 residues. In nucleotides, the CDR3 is TGTGCCAGCAGGTACCCTGCGGGACCTAGCACAGATACGCAGTATTTT. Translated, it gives CASRYPAGPSTDTQYF.

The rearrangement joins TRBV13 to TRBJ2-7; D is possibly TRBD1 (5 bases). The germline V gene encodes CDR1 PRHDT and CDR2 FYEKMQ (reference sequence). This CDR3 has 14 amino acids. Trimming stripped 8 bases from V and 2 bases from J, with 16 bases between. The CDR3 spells CASATAPGPYEQYF. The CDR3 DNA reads TGTGCCAGCGCGACAGCCCCCGGCCCCTACGAGCAGTACTTC.

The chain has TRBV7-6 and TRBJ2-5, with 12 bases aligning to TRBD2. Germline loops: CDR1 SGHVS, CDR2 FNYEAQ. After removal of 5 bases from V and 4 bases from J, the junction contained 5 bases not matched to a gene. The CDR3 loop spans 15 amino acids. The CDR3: CASSRTSGEPETQYF. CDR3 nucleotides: TGTGCCAGCAGCCGGACTAGCGGGGAACCAGAGACCCAGTACTTC.

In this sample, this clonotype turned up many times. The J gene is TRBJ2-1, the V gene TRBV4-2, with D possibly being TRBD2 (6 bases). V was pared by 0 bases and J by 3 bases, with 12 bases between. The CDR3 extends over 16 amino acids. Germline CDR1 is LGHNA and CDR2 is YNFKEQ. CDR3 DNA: TGTGCCAGCAGCCAAGATTACGGACTAAACTACAATGAGCAGTTCTTC. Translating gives CASSQDYGLNYNEQFF.

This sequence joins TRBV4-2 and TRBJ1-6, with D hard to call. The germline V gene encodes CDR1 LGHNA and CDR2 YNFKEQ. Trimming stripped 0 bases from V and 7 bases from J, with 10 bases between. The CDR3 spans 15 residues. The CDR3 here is CASSQDRGVNSPLHF. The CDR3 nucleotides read TGTGCCAGCAGCCAAGATCGGGGTGTAAATTCACCCCTCCACTTT.

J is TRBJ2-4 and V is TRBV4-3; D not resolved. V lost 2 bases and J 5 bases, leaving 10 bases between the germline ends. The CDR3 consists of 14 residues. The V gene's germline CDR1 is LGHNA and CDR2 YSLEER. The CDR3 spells CASSQSQSENIQYF. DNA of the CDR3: TGCGCCAGCAGCCAATCTCAGTCGGAAAACATTCAGTACTTC.

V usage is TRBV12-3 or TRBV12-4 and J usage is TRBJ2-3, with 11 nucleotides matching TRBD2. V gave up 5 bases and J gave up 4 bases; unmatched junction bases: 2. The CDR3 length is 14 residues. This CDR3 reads CASSISGGADTQYF. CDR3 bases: TGTGCCAGCAGTATTAGCGGGGGGGCAGATACGCAGTATTTT.

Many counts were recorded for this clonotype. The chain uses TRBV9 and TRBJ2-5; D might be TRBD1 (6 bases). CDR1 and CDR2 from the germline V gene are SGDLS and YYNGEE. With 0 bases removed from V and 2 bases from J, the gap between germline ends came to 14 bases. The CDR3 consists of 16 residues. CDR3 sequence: CASSVGERDIQETQYF. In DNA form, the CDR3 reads TGTGCCAGCAGCGTAGGTGAGAGGGACATTCAAGAGACCCAGTACTTC.

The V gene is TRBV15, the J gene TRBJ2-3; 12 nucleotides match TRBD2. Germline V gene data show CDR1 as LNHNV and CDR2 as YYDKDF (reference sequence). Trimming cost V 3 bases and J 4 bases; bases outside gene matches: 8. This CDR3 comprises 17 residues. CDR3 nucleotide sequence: TGTGCCACCAGCAGGGAAGGACTAGCGGGGTGGGCAGATACGCAGTATTTT. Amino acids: CATSREGLAGWADTQYF.

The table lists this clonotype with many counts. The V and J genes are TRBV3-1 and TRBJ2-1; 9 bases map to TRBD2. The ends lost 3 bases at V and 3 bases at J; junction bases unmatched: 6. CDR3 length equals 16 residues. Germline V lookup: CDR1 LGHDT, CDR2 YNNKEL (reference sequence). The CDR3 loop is CASSHLPSGIYNEQFF. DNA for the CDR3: TGTGCCAGCAGCCACCTCCCTAGCGGGATCTACAATGAGCAGTTCTTC.

The CDR3: CASSQDIASSYEQYF. The CDR3 DNA reads as TGCGCCAGCAGCCAAGATATCGCCAGTTCCTACGAGCAGTACTTC. This chain connects TRBV4-3 to TRBJ2-7; D remains unclear. Germline V gene lookup returns CDR1 LGHNA and CDR2 YSLEER. This CDR3 has 15 amino acids. Deletions cut 0 bases from V and 1 base from J, with 10 bases between.

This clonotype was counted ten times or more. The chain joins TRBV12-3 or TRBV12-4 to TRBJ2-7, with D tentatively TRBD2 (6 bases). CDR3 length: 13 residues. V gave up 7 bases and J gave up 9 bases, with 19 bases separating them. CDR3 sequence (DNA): TGTGCCAGCACCGCCCGCGACGGGGGATGGCAGTACTTC. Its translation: CASTARDGGWQYF.